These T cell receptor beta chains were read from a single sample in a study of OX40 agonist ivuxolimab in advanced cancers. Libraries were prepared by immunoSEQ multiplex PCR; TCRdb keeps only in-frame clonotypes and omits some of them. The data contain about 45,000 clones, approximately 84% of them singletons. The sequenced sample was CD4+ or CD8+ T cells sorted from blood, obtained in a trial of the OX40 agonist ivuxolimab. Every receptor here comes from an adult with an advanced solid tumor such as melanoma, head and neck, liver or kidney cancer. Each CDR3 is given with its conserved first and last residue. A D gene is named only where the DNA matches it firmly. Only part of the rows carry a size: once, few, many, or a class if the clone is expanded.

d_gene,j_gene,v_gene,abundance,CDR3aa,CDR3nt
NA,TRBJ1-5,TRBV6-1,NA,CASSGAWDQPQHF,TGTGCCAGCAGTGGGGCATGGGATCAGCCCCAGCATTTT
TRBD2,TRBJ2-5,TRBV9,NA,CASSHIAVGEGETQYF,TGTGCCAGCAGCCATATCGCGGTGGGGGAGGGAGAGACCCAGTACTTC
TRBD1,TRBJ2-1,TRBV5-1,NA,CASSDTEPPQGGEQFF,TGCGCCAGCAGCGATACCGAGCCCCCACAGGGGGGTGAGCAGTTCTTC
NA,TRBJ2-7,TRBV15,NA,CATSSGTMGSYEQYF,TGTGCCACCAGCTCCGGGACAATGGGGTCCTACGAGCAGTACTTC
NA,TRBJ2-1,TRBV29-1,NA,CSVDSPGLYNEQFF,TGCAGCGTTGATTCGCCAGGTCTCTACAATGAGCAGTTCTTC
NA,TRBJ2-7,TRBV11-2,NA,CASSLGTTEQYF,TGTGCCAGCAGCTTAGGGACGACAGAGCAGTACTTC
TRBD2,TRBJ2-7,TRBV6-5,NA,CASSLTSGRSYEQYF,TGTGCCAGCAGTCTCACTAGCGGGAGGTCCTACGAGCAGTACTTC
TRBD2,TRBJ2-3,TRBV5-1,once,CASSRRTSGSPTGTDTQYF,TGCGCCAGCAGCCGACGGACTAGCGGGAGCCCCACAGGCACAGATACGCAGTATTTT
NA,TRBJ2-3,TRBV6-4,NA,CASSVGGGADTQYF,TGTGCCAGCAGTGTTGGCGGTGGCGCAGATACGCAGTATTTT
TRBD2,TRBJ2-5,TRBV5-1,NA,CASSPAVAGGGETQYF,TGCGCCAGCAGCCCTGCGGTAGCGGGGGGCGGGGAGACCCAGTACTTC
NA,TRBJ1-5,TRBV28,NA,CASSVGRAARPYSNQPQHF,TGTGCCAGCAGTGTAGGGAGAGCAGCAAGGCCCTATAGCAATCAGCCCCAGCATTTT
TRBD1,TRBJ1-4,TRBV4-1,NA,CASSQGDRGRREKLFF,TGCGCCAGCAGCCAAGGGGACAGGGGACGGCGGGAAAAACTGTTTTTT
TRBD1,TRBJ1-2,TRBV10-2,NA,CASRAAGTDIGYTF,TGCGCCAGCAGGGCTGCCGGGACAGACATTGGCTACACCTTC
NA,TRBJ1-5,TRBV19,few,CASSTRMRQPQHF,TGTGCCAGTAGTACCCGGATGCGCCAGCCCCAGCATTTT
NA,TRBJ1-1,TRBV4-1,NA,CASSQDGQGYSEAFF,TGCGCCAGCAGCCAAGACGGACAAGGGTACTCTGAAGCTTTCTTT
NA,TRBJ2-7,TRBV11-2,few,CASSLDLQETYEQYF,TGTGCCAGCAGCTTAGATCTCCAGGAGACCTACGAGCAGTACTTC
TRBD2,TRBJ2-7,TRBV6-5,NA,CASTRGGNYEQYF,TGTGCCAGCACCCGGGGGGGGAACTACGAGCAGTACTTC
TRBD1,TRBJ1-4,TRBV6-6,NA,CASSDTGTGSEKLFF,TGTGCCAGCAGTGACACCGGGACAGGGAGCGAAAAACTGTTTTTT
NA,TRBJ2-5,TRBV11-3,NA,CASSSGAQETQYF,TGTGCCAGCAGCAGCGGTGCACAAGAGACCCAGTACTTC
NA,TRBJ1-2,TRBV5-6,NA,CASTYRDNYGYTF,TGTGCCAGCACCTACAGGGACAACTATGGCTACACCTTC
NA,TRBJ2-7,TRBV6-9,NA,CASSLDGVNYEQYF,TGTGCCAGCAGCTTGGACGGGGTCAACTACGAGCAGTACTTC
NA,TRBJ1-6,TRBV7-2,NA,CASSSPGVGSPLHF,TGTGCCAGCAGCTCCCCCGGGGTGGGTTCACCCCTCCACTTT
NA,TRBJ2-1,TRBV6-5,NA,CASSYSIGVYNEQFF,TGTGCCAGCAGTTACAGCATCGGGGTCTACAATGAGCAGTTCTTC
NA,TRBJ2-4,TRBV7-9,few,CASSLPGSKNIQYF,TGTGCCAGCAGCTTACCAGGGTCCAAAAACATTCAGTACTTC
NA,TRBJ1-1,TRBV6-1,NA,CASSPPGAYTEAFF,TGTGCCAGCAGTCCACCGGGAGCTTACACTGAAGCTTTCTTT
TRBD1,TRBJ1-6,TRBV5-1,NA,CASNSGTDNSPLHF,TGCGCCAGCAACAGCGGGACAGATAATTCACCCCTCCACTTT
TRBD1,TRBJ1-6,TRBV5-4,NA,CASSIGTGVGSSPLHF,TGTGCCAGCAGCATAGGGACAGGGGTCGGCAGTTCACCCCTCCACTTT
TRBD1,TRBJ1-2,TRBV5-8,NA,CASSFTGGTNYGYTF,TGTGCCAGCAGCTTCACAGGGGGCACAAACTATGGCTACACCTTC
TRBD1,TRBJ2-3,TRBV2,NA,CASSFDRASDTQYF,TGTGCCAGCAGTTTCGACAGGGCCTCAGATACGCAGTATTTT
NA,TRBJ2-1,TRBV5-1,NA,CASSSDLPYNEQFF,TGCGCCAGCAGTTCGGACCTCCCCTACAATGAGCAGTTCTTC
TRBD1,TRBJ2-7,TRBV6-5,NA,CASSPDRASSNEQYF,TGTGCCAGCAGTCCTGACAGGGCTTCTTCTAACGAGCAGTACTTC
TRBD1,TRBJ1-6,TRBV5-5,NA,CASSLEDRGGSPLHF,TGTGCCAGCAGCTTGGAGGACAGGGGAGGTTCACCCCTCCACTTT
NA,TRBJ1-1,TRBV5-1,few,CASSSGTYTEAFF,TGCGCCAGCAGTTCCGGGACCTACACTGAAGCTTTCTTT
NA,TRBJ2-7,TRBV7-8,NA,CASSLAGTVSSYEQYF,TGTGCCAGCAGCTTAGCTGGGACGGTGAGCTCCTACGAGCAGTACTTC
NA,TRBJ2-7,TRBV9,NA,CASSPLPYLAGEQYF,TGTGCCAGCAGCCCACTCCCCTACCTAGCCGGGGAGCAGTACTTC
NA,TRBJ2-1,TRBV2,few,CASSGESGGTNEQFF,TGTGCCAGCAGTGGGGAGTCCGGTGGAACTAATGAGCAGTTCTTC
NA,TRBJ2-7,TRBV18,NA,CASSPYTNYEQYF,TGTGCCAGCTCACCATACACGAACTACGAGCAGTACTTC
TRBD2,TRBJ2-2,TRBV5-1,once,CAGSSGTSASNTGELFF,TGCGCCGGCAGCTCGGGGACTAGCGCGTCGAACACCGGGGAGCTGTTTTTT
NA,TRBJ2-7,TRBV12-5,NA,CASGGTDRSSYEQYF,TGTGCTAGTGGCGGCACAGACAGGAGCTCCTACGAGCAGTACTTC
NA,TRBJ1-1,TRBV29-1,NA,CSVGWGPNTEAFF,TGCAGCGTTGGTTGGGGGCCGAACACTGAAGCTTTCTTT
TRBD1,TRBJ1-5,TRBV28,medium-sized,CASSSIDREEQPQHF,TGTGCCAGCAGCTCTATCGACAGGGAAGAGCAGCCCCAGCATTTT
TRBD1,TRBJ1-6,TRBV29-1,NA,CSVEDRGQGSYNSPLHF,TGCAGCGTTGAAGATAGGGGGCAGGGCTCCTATAATTCACCCCTCCACTTT
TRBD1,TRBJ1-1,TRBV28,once,CASRSGGHTEAFF,TGTGCCAGCAGATCAGGGGGCCACACTGAAGCTTTCTTT
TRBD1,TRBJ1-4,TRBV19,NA,CASSTQGASEKLFF,TGTGCCAGTAGTACACAGGGGGCAAGTGAAAAACTGTTTTTT